This section outlines one TCR beta chain sequence together with its context. This clone has a handful of counts. Its cognate antigen has yet to be identified. No base-level quality is on record; no much larger clone is a single base apart. The sample originates from a study of beta chain features in type 1 diabetes (dated by TCRdb to 2017 to 2018). General notes on the study: Mean age, gender distribution, total cell number and subset yield were not different between patients and healthy donors. Regulatory and stem cell-like memory subsets were obtained from only 8 patients and about 8 healthy donors, while naive and central memory subsets were obtained from all 30 or so donors. A total of approximately 110,000,000 sorted cells were examined across all samples, and a strong correlation was observed between cell number per subset and RNA yield. The study compared TCRB repertoires of sorted circulating CD4+ T cell subsets between recently diagnosed type 1 diabetes patients and matched healthy donors.

A single peripheral blood draw of roughly 0.11 L on average was collected from each donor into heparinised tubes. A BD FACSAria II and a panel including CD45RO, CCR7, CD25, CD127, CD95 and CD27 were used to sort naive, central memory, regulatory and stem cell-like memory CD4+ T cells. Purity was above 95% for every sorted population. PBMCs were separated immediately by Lymphoprep density gradient centrifugation and were stained directly, without being cultured. So that batch effects would be minimized, each experiment stained and sorted samples in pairs, pairing one healthy donor with one patient. All of the isolated RNA was reverse transcribed with the High Capacity cDNA Reverse Transcription Kit, so expressed TCRB transcripts were sequenced. Naive, central memory and regulatory T cell samples underwent deep immunoSEQ sequencing, averaging about 3.5 million total reads per sample. Sorted cells were lysed in RLT buffer and RNA was extracted with DNase-treated RNeasy Micro or Mini kits, depending on cell number. Each cell subset was processed separately to prevent cross-contamination, with patient and healthy donor samples processed together. The immunoSEQ multiplex PCR was used to amplify TCRB sequences from cDNA, generating 87-bp fragments that spanned the CDR3 region. Amplicons were sequenced on the Illumina HiSeq platform. As for the original processing: Synthetic template baselines were used to correct PCR bias computationally, reads within Hamming distance 2 were collapsed together, and singletons that could not be merged were discarded. Reads were aligned against IMGT to assign V, D and J genes, CDR3 length and insertions or deletions at six rearrangement sites. Within each subset, clonotype counts were normalized to sorted cell number, and only after that were true diversity and Gini coefficients computed with the tcR R package. The overlap coefficient, calculated on TCRB nucleotide sequences, was used to measure repertoire sharing. Out-of-frame TCRB sequences from naive cells were analyzed as a proxy for the pre-selection repertoire. TCRdb limited this immuneACCESS table to in-frame rearrangements with V and J called. A share of clones is missing; checked studies link under half to unresolved V genes, and the rest is unexplained. That table furnishes V, J and clone size, whereas the DNA furnished D and trimming. Present in this sample are hundreds of thousands of clones, around 12% of which were seen just once. More than 0.015% of the sample rests with the top ten.

On the study overall, not on this receptor specifically: Type 1 diabetes patients showed a moderate but significant shortening of TCRB CDR3 length in all four CD4+ subsets. Patients with type 1 diabetes made fewer insertions and deleted more nucleotides at VDJ recombination sites, implying thymic rearrangement abnormalities. Shorter templates might have been favored by PCR, but patient and control samples were amplified and corrected together, so both groups would have been affected equally by any skew. Because the HLA sub-analyses included only small numbers of individuals, any influence of HLA type on TCRB rearrangement was left unresolved. Naive, central memory and regulatory TCRB repertoires appeared more similar among patients than among healthy donors. Because cDNA was sequenced instead of genomic DNA, activated cells with high expression could be over-represented, although the groups did not differ in activation or CD3 levels.

The sequencing sample was made of naive CD4+ T cells from blood. The cell subset or site label of this sample denotes: true naive CD4+ T cells. The origin of this receptor is a man aged 18 to 29 in good health.

The DNA sequence is TGTGCCAGCAGCCAAGGTTCAGGACAGGGTTACGGGGCCAACGTCCTGACTTTC. It codes for CASSQGSGQGYGANVLTF. The chain employs TRBV4-2 and TRBJ2-6, and 8 junctional nucleotides match TRBD1. Measured from the cysteine to the phenylalanine, the CDR3 is 18 residues long. Left in the record is the CDR3 DNA by itself, 54 bases read in frame from the first base. The germline V gene provides CDR1 LGHNA and CDR2 YNFKEQ. Unmatched junction bases come to 9, with V trimmed by 1 base and J by 4 bases.